This record concerns one T cell receptor (beta chain) sequence. Its antigen is not known. UMIs accompanied the 5'RACE template switching by which TCR beta cDNA was made. TCRdb reprocessed the 5' RACE reads and reports one entry per CDR3 protein, with no DNA. Recorded for this sample: 550,000 or so distinct CDR3 sequences. The entry originates in a study of T cells expressing NK-cell markers. Overall study results and limits: These same clonotypes (in several donors) also led the CD3+CD56-NKG2C+ fraction. HCMV specificity of the expanded NKG2C+ T cell clones stayed unclear. NKG2C+ dominant clonotype frequencies in six donors were roughly 1.0-7.5% of CD8+ T cells.

The CDR3 loop spans 15 amino acids. This chain links TRBV12-3 or TRBV12-4 with TRBJ2-1. This TCR derives from a man between 18 and 29 years old in good health. The specimen sequenced was blood T cells: a sorted CD56 or NKG2C T cell subset, CD4+ or CD8+ T cells, or bulk PBMC T cells (not recorded which). CDR3 amino acids: CASSQTPSRDNEQFF.